Described below is a single TCR beta chain sequence and its context. Libraries were prepared by immunoSEQ multiplex PCR; TCRdb keeps only in-frame clonotypes and omits some of them. The repertoire holds roughly 300,000 clones, with around 88% as singletons. The sample is drawn from a study of blood T cell repertoires in COVID-19. The wider study: Whether acute or convalescent, the COVID-19 samples came from the United States, Italy and Spain.

The CDR3 is made up of 16 amino acids. The V end was cut by 2 bases, the J end by 9 bases, with 17 bases between. Germline-derived CDR1 and CDR2 are MNHNS and SASEGT. This rearrangement joins TRBV6-1 to TRBJ1-6, with D unresolved. The sample consisted of peripheral blood. This receptor was obtained from a woman between 50 and 59 years old with acute or convalescent COVID-19. CDR3 in amino acids: CASSERRWVDGSPLHF. The DNA of the CDR3 is TGTGCCAGCAGTGAAAGGAGATGGGTCGACGGTTCACCCCTCCACTTT.